This T cell receptor beta chain is drawn from a study of human T cells and chemical hapten exposure. Specified time point: patch test 3, about 24 weeks after DPC sensitization. This sample's treatment: therapeutic diphenylcyclopropenone sensitization with weekly scalp DPC. Trimming cost V 4 bases and J 1 base; bases outside gene matches: 5. This CDR3 comprises 15 residues. Germline V lookup: CDR1 MNHEY, CDR2 SVGEGT. TCRdb processed the RACE reads anew with MiXCR; each CDR3 protein has one entry. The table includes about 190,000 distinct CDR3 sequences, more than 20% detected once. Sequencing used whole blood, obtained in connection with sensitization to the hapten diphenylcyclopropenone (DPC). This clonotype was obtained from a woman aged 40 to 50 with alopecia areata. Some clones in this sample may be carry-over from other donors' samples. J is TRBJ2-5 and V is TRBV6-2 or TRBV6-3; 8 bases agree with TRBD2. The CDR3 region has the DNA TGTGCCAGCAGTTCAGCGGGAGCCGGCCAAGAGACCCAGTACTTC. This translates into CASSSAGAGQETQYF.